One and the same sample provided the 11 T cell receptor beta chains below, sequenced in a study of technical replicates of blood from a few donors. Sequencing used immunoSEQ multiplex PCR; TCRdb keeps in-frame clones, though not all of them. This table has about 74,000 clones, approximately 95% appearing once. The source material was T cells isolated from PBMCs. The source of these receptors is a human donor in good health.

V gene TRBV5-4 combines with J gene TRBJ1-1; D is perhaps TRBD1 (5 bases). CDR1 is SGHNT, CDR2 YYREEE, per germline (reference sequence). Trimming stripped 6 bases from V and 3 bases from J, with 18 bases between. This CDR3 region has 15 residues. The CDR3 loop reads CASMRGGWEDTEAFF. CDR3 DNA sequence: TGTGCCAGCATGCGGGGGGGATGGGAAGACACTGAAGCTTTCTTT.

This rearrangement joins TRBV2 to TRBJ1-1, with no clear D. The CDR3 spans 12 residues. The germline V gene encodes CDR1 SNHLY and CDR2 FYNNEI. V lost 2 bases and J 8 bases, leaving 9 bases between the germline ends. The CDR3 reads CASSERGFEAFF. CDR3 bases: TGTGCCAGCAGTGAACGAGGCTTCGAAGCTTTCTTT.

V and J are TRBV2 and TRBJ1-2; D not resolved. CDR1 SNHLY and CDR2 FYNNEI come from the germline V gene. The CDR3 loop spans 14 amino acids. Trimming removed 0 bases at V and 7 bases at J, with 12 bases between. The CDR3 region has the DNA TGTGCCAGCAGTGAAGCGGAGAATGTCGGTGGCTACACCTTC. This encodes CASSEAENVGGYTF. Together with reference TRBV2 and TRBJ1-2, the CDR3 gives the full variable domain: EPEVTQTPSHQVTQMGQEVILRCVPISNHLYFYWYRQILGQKVEFLVSFYNNEISEKSEIFDDQFSVERPDGSNFTLKIRSTKLEDSAMYFCASSEAENVGGYTFGSGTRLTVV.

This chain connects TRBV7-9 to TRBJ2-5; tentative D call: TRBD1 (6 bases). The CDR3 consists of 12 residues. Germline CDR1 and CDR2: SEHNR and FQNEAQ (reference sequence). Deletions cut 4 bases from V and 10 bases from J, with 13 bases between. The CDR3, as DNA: TGTGCCAGCAGCTGGGACACCAGGGACCAGTACTTC. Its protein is CASSWDTRDQYF.

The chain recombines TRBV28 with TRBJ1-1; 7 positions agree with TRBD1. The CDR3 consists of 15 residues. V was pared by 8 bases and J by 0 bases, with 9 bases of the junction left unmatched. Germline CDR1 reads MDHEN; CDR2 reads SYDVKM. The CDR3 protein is CASSVTGTVNTEAFF. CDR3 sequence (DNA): TGTGCCAGCTCAGTTACCGGGACAGTGAACACTGAAGCTTTCTTT.

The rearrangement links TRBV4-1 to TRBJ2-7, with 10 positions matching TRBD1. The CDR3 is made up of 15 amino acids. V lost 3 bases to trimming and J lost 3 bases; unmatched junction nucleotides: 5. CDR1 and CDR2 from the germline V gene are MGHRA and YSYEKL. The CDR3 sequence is CASSQPGQGFYEQYF. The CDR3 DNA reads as TGCGCCAGCAGCCAGCCGGGACAGGGGTTCTACGAGCAGTACTTC.

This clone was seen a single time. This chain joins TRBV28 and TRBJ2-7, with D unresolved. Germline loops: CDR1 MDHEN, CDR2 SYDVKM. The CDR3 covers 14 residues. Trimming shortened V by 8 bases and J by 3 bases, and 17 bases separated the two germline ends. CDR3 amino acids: CASVRDKAFYEQYF. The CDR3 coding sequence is TGTGCCAGCGTCCGAGACAAGGCCTTCTACGAGCAGTACTTC. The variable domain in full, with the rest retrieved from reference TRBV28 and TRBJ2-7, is DVKVTQSSRYLVKRTGEKVFLECVQDMDHENMFWYRQDPGLGLRLIYFSYDVKMKEKGDIPEGYSVSREKKERFSLILESASTNQTSMYLCASVRDKAFYEQYFGPGTRLTVT.

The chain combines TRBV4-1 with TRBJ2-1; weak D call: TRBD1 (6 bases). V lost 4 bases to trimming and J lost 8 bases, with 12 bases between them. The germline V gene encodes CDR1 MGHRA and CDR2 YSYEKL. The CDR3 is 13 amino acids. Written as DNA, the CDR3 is TGCGCCAGCAGCCGGGGGCCTGACGATGAGCAGTTCTTC. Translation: CASSRGPDDEQFF.

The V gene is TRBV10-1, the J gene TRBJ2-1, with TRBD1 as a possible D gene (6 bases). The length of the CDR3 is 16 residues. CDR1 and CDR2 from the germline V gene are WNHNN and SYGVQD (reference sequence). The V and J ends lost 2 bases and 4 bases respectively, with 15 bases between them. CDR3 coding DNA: TGCGCCAGCAGTGAGGTCAGGGGTCTCACATACAATGAGCAGTTCTTC. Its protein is CASSEVRGLTYNEQFF.

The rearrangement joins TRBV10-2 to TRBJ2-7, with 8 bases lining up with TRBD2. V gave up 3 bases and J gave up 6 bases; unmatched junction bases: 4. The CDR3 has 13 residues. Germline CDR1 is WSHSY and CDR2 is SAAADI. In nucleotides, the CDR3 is TGCGCCAGCAGTGAAACTAGCGGTCGCGAGCAGTACTTC. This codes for CASSETSGREQYF.

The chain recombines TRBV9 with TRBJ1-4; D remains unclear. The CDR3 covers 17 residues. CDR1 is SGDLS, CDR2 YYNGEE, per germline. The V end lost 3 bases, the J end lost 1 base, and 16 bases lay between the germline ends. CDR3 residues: CASSARGRGRTNEKLFF. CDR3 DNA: TGTGCCAGCAGCGCACGAGGAAGAGGGAGAACTAATGAAAAACTGTTTTTT.